This T cell receptor (beta chain) comes out of a study of control samples from healthy donors and cancer patients. In germline, CDR1 is SEHNR, CDR2 FQNEAQ (reference sequence). Trimming pared 1 base from V and 7 bases from J, leaving 13 bases between. The CDR3 has 14 amino acids. This table comes from immunoSEQ multiplex PCR, and its TCRdb copy is limited to in-frame clones, with some not included. Of 100,000 to 150,000 clones in the sample, roughly 87% are singletons; the top ten hold around 1.8%. This rearrangement joins TRBV7-9 to TRBJ1-2; D not resolved. Sequenced material: blood. The sequence derives from a man aged 18 to 30 in good health. CDR3 DNA sequence: TGTGCCAGCAGCTTAGAGAGTTGGGGTAGTGGCTACACCTTC. Protein product: CASSLESWGSGYTF.